Below, 22 T cell receptor beta chains from the same sample are listed, as sequenced in a study of T cell responses to AZD1222 COVID-19 vaccine. Sequenced by immunoSEQ multiplex PCR; TCRdb stores in-frame clones only, minus some. The repertoire has 150,000 to 200,000 clones, around 86% of them found once; the top ten carry about 3%. The specimen comprised peripheral blood, sampled on day 0 of MenACWY control vaccination. The receptors derive from an adult in good health.

The V and J genes are TRBV11-1 and TRBJ2-7; 13 bases match TRBD2. The CDR3 extends over 15 amino acids. The V segment lost 5 bases and the J segment 0 bases; nucleotides outside the gene matches: 1. Germline CDR1 reads SGHAT; CDR2 reads FQDESV (reference sequence). CDR3 sequence: CASSRTSGSSYEQYF. CDR3 in DNA: TGTGCCAGCAGCCGGACTAGCGGGAGCTCCTACGAGCAGTACTTC.

The sample holds one count of this clone. The CDR3 DNA follows: TGTGCCAGCAGCCGGGGGACAGGGCCAAACACTGAAGCTTTCTTT. Its translation is CASSRGTGPNTEAFF. The V and J genes are TRBV9 and TRBJ1-1; 9 bases agree with TRBD1. Germline-derived CDR1 and CDR2 are SGDLS and YYNGEE. This CDR3 region has 15 residues. V was pared by 4 bases and J by 2 bases, with 6 bases of the junction left unmatched.

V is TRBV7-9 and J is TRBJ2-7; 7 bases are a match to TRBD1. V was clipped by 0 bases and J by 1 base; unmatched bases: 6. This CDR3 region has 16 residues. Germline CDR1 reads SEHNR; CDR2 reads FQNEAQ (reference sequence). The CDR3 coding sequence is TGTGCCAGCAGCTTAGCGCGGACAGGCGTTTCCTACGAGCAGTACTTC. This sequence encodes CASSLARTGVSYEQYF.

CDR3 residues: CASSSFTGNGYYEQYF. Here the CDR3 DNA reads TGTGCCAGCAGTTCATTTACAGGGAATGGTTACTACGAGCAGTACTTC. The chain links TRBV28 to TRBJ2-7; tentative D call: TRBD1 (6 bases). V was clipped by 4 bases and J by 3 bases, with 19 bases between them. The CDR3 has 16 amino acids. Germline V gene data show CDR1 as MDHEN and CDR2 as SYDVKM.

This chain uses TRBV4-2 with TRBJ1-2; a possible D gene is TRBD1 (5 bases). The V end was cut by 0 bases, the J end by 7 bases, with 15 bases between. This CDR3 is 15 amino acids long. CDR1 is LGHNA and CDR2 is YNFKEQ in the germline V gene. CDR3 residues: CASSQDKGRMAGYTF. DNA for the CDR3: TGTGCCAGCAGCCAAGACAAGGGGCGCATGGCTGGCTACACCTTC.

The chain uses TRBV19 and TRBJ1-2, with 9 bases identical to TRBD1. Germline values: CDR1 LNHDA, CDR2 SQIVND (reference sequence). There are 11 residues in the CDR3. The CDR3 region has the DNA TGTGCAGCACAGGGGGCGATAGGCTACACCTTC. Protein product: CAAQGAIGYTF.

This clone showed up just once. The chain links TRBV27 to TRBJ1-3; D is uncertain. Trimming pared 6 bases from V and 0 bases from J, leaving 9 bases between. Germline V gene data show CDR1 as MNHEY and CDR2 as SMNVEV (reference sequence). The CDR3 has 14 residues. In DNA form, the CDR3 reads TGTGCCAGCAGCCCACTCCTCTCTGGAAACACCATATATTTT. Residues: CASSPLLSGNTIYF.

The J gene is TRBJ1-2, the V gene TRBV3-1 (or the pseudogene TRBV3-2), with D possibly TRBD1 on 6 matching bases. CDR1 and CDR2 from the germline V gene are LGHDT and YNNKEL (reference sequence). Trimming cost V 4 bases and J 5 bases, with 17 bases left between them. The CDR3 spans 15 residues. CDR3 nucleotide sequence: TGTGCCAGCAGCCCACTGACAGGAAACCCGTATGGCTACACCTTC. Translation: CASSPLTGNPYGYTF.

The chain carries TRBV10-3 and TRBJ2-1; D is unresolved. This CDR3 region has 12 residues. Germline CDR1 is ENHRY and CDR2 is SYGVKD. V was trimmed by 2 bases and J by 4 bases, leaving 3 bases between them. This CDR3 reads CAISEPYNEQFF. The CDR3, as DNA: TGTGCCATCAGTGAGCCTTACAATGAGCAGTTCTTC.

This clone was seen more than once but under ten times. V and J are TRBV6-1 and TRBJ1-2, with TRBD1 matching 12 bases. Germline V gene data show CDR1 as MNHNS and CDR2 as SASEGT. The CDR3 totals 15 residues. V lost 3 bases, J lost 4 bases, and 3 bases stayed unmatched. CDR3 protein: CASSEGQGALYGYTF. The CDR3 nucleotides read TGTGCCAGCAGTGAGGGACAGGGGGCTCTCTATGGCTACACCTTC.

This sequence joins TRBV27 and TRBJ2-7; TRBD2 agrees at 11 bases. V lost 10 bases and J lost 5; bases outside the gene matches: 7. The germline CDR1 and CDR2 sequences are MNHEY and SMNVEV (reference sequence). The CDR3 is 13 residues long. The CDR3 region has the DNA TGTGCCACCCAACTAGCGGGAGTACACGAGCAGTACTTC. Encoded protein: CATQLAGVHEQYF.

The chain uses TRBV7-8 and TRBJ2-3; no definite D call. The CDR3 runs to 15 residues. Deletions cut 5 bases from V and 0 bases from J, with 12 bases between. The V gene's germline CDR1 is SGHVS and CDR2 FQNEAQ. CDR3 DNA: TGTGCCAGCAGCGTGACTTTTACAAGCACAGATACGCAGTATTTT. This sequence encodes CASSVTFTSTDTQYF.

This clone has a handful of counts. This sequence joins TRBV28 and TRBJ2-7, with 9 bases lining up with TRBD1. This CDR3 is built from 13 residues. Trimming at V came to 10 bases and at J to 12 bases, leaving 16 bases not matched to a gene. CDR1 is MDHEN, CDR2 SYDVKM, per germline. CDR3 sequence: CAISPGQGPEGYF. The CDR3, as DNA: TGTGCCATTTCCCCGGGACAGGGCCCGGAGGGGTACTTC.

The chain is built from TRBV2 and TRBJ2-7; D possibly corresponds to TRBD2 (5 bases). There are 13 residues in the CDR3. Trimming pared 5 bases from V and 4 bases from J, leaving 12 bases between. Germline V CDR1 and CDR2: SNHLY, FYNNEI. CDR3 sequence: CASSFRLLYEQYF. CDR3 in DNA: TGTGCCAGCAGTTTTAGACTATTATACGAGCAGTACTTC.

The J gene is TRBJ1-1, the V gene TRBV27; TRBD1 aligns across 8 bases. CDR1 and CDR2 from the germline V gene are MNHEY and SMNVEV (reference sequence). This CDR3 contains 14 residues. V trimming: 4 bases; J trimming: 3 bases; junction bases outside the gene matches: 4. CDR3 coding DNA: TGTGCCAGCAGTTCAACAGGGGGTCACACTGAAGCTTTCTTT. Translating gives CASSSTGGHTEAFF.

This chain joins TRBV7-6 and TRBJ1-2; D is perhaps TRBD1 (5 bases). Germline CDR1 is SGHVS and CDR2 is FNYEAQ. Trimming removed 5 bases at V and 8 bases at J, with 21 bases between. There are 15 residues in the CDR3. The CDR3 reads CASSPLGGSSMGYTF. The DNA of the CDR3 is TGTGCCAGCAGCCCCCTTGGGGGATCTAGCATGGGCTACACCTTC.

The chain uses TRBV7-2 and TRBJ2-1, with 9 bases matching TRBD2. Germline values: CDR1 SGHTA, CDR2 FQGNSA. Germline trimming cut 1 base from V and 6 bases from J; bases unmatched to any gene: 13. The CDR3 totals 18 residues. DNA for the CDR3: TGTGCCAGCAGCTTAGACCCCACGGTAGCGGGAGATCGCAATGAGCAGTTCTTC. Residues: CASSLDPTVAGDRNEQFF.

This chain uses TRBV19 with TRBJ1-2; D is possibly TRBD1 (6 bases). CDR3 length: 15 residues. V was clipped by 6 bases and J by 4 bases, with 18 bases between them. Per the germline V gene, CDR1 is LNHDA and CDR2 is SQIVND (reference sequence). CDR3 in DNA: TGTGCCAGTAGGCTCGACAGGCAGACGAGCTATGGCTACACCTTC. It yields the protein CASRLDRQTSYGYTF.

This clone has a single count. The chain recombines TRBV28 with TRBJ1-5; D remains ambiguous. CDR1 is MDHEN and CDR2 is SYDVKM in the germline V gene. This CDR3 region has 17 residues. V was trimmed by 10 bases and J by 0 bases, leaving 22 bases between them. The CDR3 protein is CAIKGYAPQYSNQPQHF. The DNA of the CDR3 is TGTGCCATTAAAGGATACGCACCACAATATAGCAATCAGCCCCAGCATTTT.

The V gene is TRBV11-2, the J gene TRBJ2-5, with D unresolved. CDR1 and CDR2 from the germline V gene are SGHAT and FQNNGV. The germline V and J ends were trimmed by 0 bases and 5 bases, with 19 bases remaining between them. This CDR3 spans 17 amino acids. CDR3 amino acids: CASSLDLTLARSETQYF. The CDR3 coding sequence is TGTGCCAGCAGCTTAGACCTCACCCTCGCCCGGTCCGAGACCCAGTACTTC.

V gene TRBV14 combines with J gene TRBJ2-5; a possible D gene is TRBD2 (5 bases). V gave up 0 bases and J gave up 9 bases, with 11 bases separating them. The CDR3 consists of 13 residues. Per the germline V gene, CDR1 is SGHDN and CDR2 is FVKESK. In nucleotides, the CDR3 is TGTGCCAGCAGCCAAGATAAGTGGGGAGCCCAGTACTTC. Translating gives CASSQDKWGAQYF. Combining the CDR3 with reference TRBV14 and TRBJ2-5 gives the whole variable domain EAGVTQFPSHSVIEKGQTVTLRCDPISGHDNLYWYRRVMGKEIKFLLHFVKESKQDESGMPNNRFLAERTGGTYSTLKVQPAELEDSGVYFCASSQDKWGAQYFGPGTRLLVL.

This sequence joins TRBV14 and TRBJ1-6, with D unresolved. Between the trimmed V and J ends, which lost 1 base and 0 bases, there was a span of 13 bases. This CDR3 region has 18 residues. Germline CDR1 is SGHDN and CDR2 is FVKESK. CDR3 nucleotide sequence: TGTGCCAGCAGCCAAGGTCCGACCCCAAGCTCCTATAATTCACCCCTCCACTTT. It codes for CASSQGPTPSSYNSPLHF.